The source of this T cell receptor (beta chain) is a study of early T cells in non-severe SARS-CoV-2 infection (dated by TCRdb to the early 2020s). In terms of the full investigation: Because TCR sequencing was done on bulk RNA from unsorted whole blood, the alpha and beta chains could not be paired. Points the paper makes about the study in general: VDJdb matching was skewed toward anti-spike CD8 responses, so virus-specific expansions were likely underestimated and private and CD4 specificities were missed.

This clonotype appeared many times. It lacks a known antigen. Base quality data are lacking; no much larger clone is found one base away. Receptor libraries were prepared by 5' RACE. TCRdb lists the instrument as NextSeq 500. In the TCR library protocol, unique molecular identifiers were attached to individual cDNA molecules to correct for PCR bias and sequencing error. Both TCR alpha and beta chains were sequenced, and tight co-correlation was observed between alpha and beta sequence abundances in each sample. Under the source paper's analysis protocol: Decombinator V4 was used to annotate TCR sequences for V gene, J gene and CDR3. Expanded TCRs were defined as changing significantly between any two time points under a Poisson model with p below 0.0001. TCR abundances were normalised to the total number of TCRs sequenced per sample and expressed as counts per million. VDJdb, accessed 1 November 2021, was searched for CMV, EBV and SARS-CoV-2 annotated TCRs, excluding TCRs annotated for multiple antigens. The raw public data were reprocessed by TCRdb itself: fastp quality trimming at Q25, MiXCR clonotype calling, in-frame beta chains only. Merged by CDR3 protein, the rows form single entries marked with the most common genes and DNA. The V and J calls follow TCRdb's processing rather than the paper's. This sample comprises tens of thousands of distinct CDR3 sequences, around 13% of them detected only once. Together, the top ten hold roughly 4.2% of the sample.

Set within a cohort of healthcare workers in London, UK, this nested case-control study involved weekly PCR testing of nasopharyngeal swabs along with blood sampling. Healthcare workers were recruited during the week of the UK lockdown, between 23 and 31 March 2020, and followed weekly for up to roughly 15 weeks. The source of this sequence is an adult who was a healthcare worker with PCR-confirmed SARS-CoV-2 infection or an uninfected control (not recorded which). Sequencing input: whole blood.

In nucleotides, the sequence is TGTGCCAGCAGCGTCCGGGGGGGACGTAATGAAGCTTTCTTT. It encodes CASSVRGGRNEAFF. The chain joins TRBV12-3 or TRBV12-4 to TRBJ1-1; perhaps TRBD1 is the D gene, with 5 bases matching. From the cysteine through the phenylalanine, the CDR3 covers 14 amino acids. Kept here is only the CDR3 DNA, which spans 42 bases and is read in frame from base 1. The junction carries 18 bases between V and J, which are trimmed by 6 bases and 7 bases respectively.